Sequencing of this T cell receptor (beta chain) was carried out in a study of T-cell memory formation after mild COVID-19. Study-level information: The study found TCR clusters largely donor specific.

On this clonotype: Its matching antigen is unknown.

The study's findings and limits: Day 15 to 85 contracting clones showed balanced CD4/CD8; day 15 to 37 expanders favored CD4+. The finding that pre-infection memory included some responding clones suggested that cross-reactive memory joined.

Constant-segment primers and 5'RACE yielded cDNA libraries for TCR alpha and TCR beta, each carrying sample barcodes and UMIs. TCRdb recomputed calls from the 5' RACE reads with MiXCR, one row per CDR3 protein. This table has around 130,000 distinct CDR3 sequences, approximately 16% appearing once. The sample was PBMCs or a T cell subset sorted from them (not recorded which). The sequence was collected from an adult woman who had mild COVID-19 (a few samples of this study predate the infection). Cell type and time point are not known.

In DNA form, the CDR3 reads TGTGCCTGGAGTAGGGGGGACACTGAAGCTTTCTTT. This sequence encodes CAWSRGDTEAFF. This chain links TRBV30 with TRBJ1-1, with D possibly TRBD1 on 6 matching bases. Between the trimmed V and J ends, which lost 2 bases and 3 bases, there was a span of 7 bases. The CDR3 is 12 residues long. Per germline, CDR1 GTSNPN and CDR2 SVGIG (reference sequence).